The 2 T cell receptor beta chains in this list originate from one sample, sequenced in a study of Ad26.COV2.S vaccination and SARS-CoV-2 variants. Sequencing used immunoSEQ multiplex PCR; TCRdb keeps in-frame clones, though not all of them. The table has hundreds of thousands of clones, approximately 90% seen once. Treatment defined: approximately 18 received Ad26.COV2.S at low or high dose, single or two shots; roughly five received placebo; per-sample allocation not given. Sampling took place 63 days after the first vaccine or placebo injection. Sequencing was performed on peripheral blood, taken in a trial of Ad26.COV2.S vaccine versus placebo. These TCRs come from a person aged 18 to 65 who received the Ad26.COV2.S COVID-19 vaccine or a placebo.

The chain is built from TRBV7-2 and TRBJ2-7; 8 nucleotides match TRBD2. Trimming cost V 3 bases and J 0 bases; bases outside gene matches: 4. The germline CDR1 and CDR2 sequences are SGHTA and FQGNSA. The CDR3 runs 15 residues. CDR3 coding DNA: TGTGCCAGCAGCTTCGGCGGGACTAGCTCCTACGAGCAGTACTTC. Its translation: CASSFGGTSSYEQYF.

This clone has just a few counts. The gene calls are TRBV7-2 and TRBJ1-2; TRBD1 aligns across 7 bases. V was clipped by 5 bases and J by 2 bases; unmatched bases: 8. CDR1 and CDR2 from the germline V gene are SGHTA and FQGNSA. The CDR3 length is 15 residues. Here the CDR3 reads CASSPSGGPNYGYTF. The CDR3 DNA reads as TGTGCCAGCAGCCCCTCAGGGGGTCCCAACTATGGCTACACCTTC.